The rows below give T cell receptor beta chains drawn from one sample of a study of Graves' ophthalmopathy and Graves' hyperthyroidism. One entry per CDR3 protein, called by TCRdb with MiXCR from the multiplex PCR reads. The profile covers 900,000 to 1,200,000 distinct CDR3 sequences, with 35% to 40% appearing a single time and approximately 10% taken by the ten largest. Sequenced input: peripheral blood or thyroid tissue (not recorded which). The receptor source for this set is an adult man with Graves' hyperthyroidism. The CDR3 runs from the conserved cysteine through the conserved F or W. The D gene is left open where the match is weak. Not all rows give a size; the values are once, few, many and, for expanded clones, a class.

>TRBJ1-2|.|TRBV7-9|many
CASSLRANYGYTF
TGTGCCAGCAGCTTAAGGGCCAACTATGGCTACACCTTC
>TRBJ2-6|.|TRBV7-9|.
CASSQDVFSGANVLTF
TGTGCCAGCAGCCAAGATGTTTTCTCTGGGGCCAACGTCCTGACTTTC
>TRBJ1-2|.|TRBV7-9|many
CASSLVSSLAMNYGYTF
TGTGCCAGCAGCTTAGTCTCCAGTCTCGCCATGAACTATGGCTACACCTTC
>TRBJ1-1|TRBD1|TRBV5-1|.
CASSWKPGQVGTEAFF
TGCGCCAGCAGCTGGAAACCTGGACAGGTCGGCACTGAAGCTTTCTTT
>TRBJ1-1|TRBD1|TRBV20-1|many
CSAPTGFNTEAFF
TGCAGTGCCCCGACAGGGTTTAACACTGAAGCTTTCTTT
>TRBJ1-1|.|TRBV10-3|many
CAISQGRGDTEAFF
TGTGCCATCAGCCAGGGGCGTGGGGACACTGAAGCTTTCTTT
>TRBJ1-2|TRBD1|TRBV4-3|.
CASSPSTSTGGANYGYTF
TGCGCCAGCAGCCCGAGTACGTCGACAGGGGGAGCTAACTATGGCTACACCTTC
>TRBJ2-2|.|TRBV2|many
CASSEGSRTNTGELFF
TGTGCCAGCAGTGAAGGGTCCAGGACGAACACCGGGGAGCTGTTTTTT
>TRBJ1-4|.|TRBV7-8|many
CASSLIPRGGGEKLFF
TGTGCCAGCAGCTTAATCCCGAGGGGTGGAGGTGAAAAACTGTTTTTT
>TRBJ1-5|.|TRBV6-2/TRBV6-3|few
CASSTRGSSFQPQHF
TGTGCCAGTTCGACCCGGGGCAGTTCTTTTCAGCCCCAGCATTTT
>TRBJ2-7|.|TRBV18|few
CASSPQGPLPYEQYF
TGTGCCAGCTCACCGCAGGGGCCTCTTCCCTACGAGCAGTACTTC